The 29 T cell receptor beta chains reported below all come from one sample, sequenced in a study of blood T cell repertoires in COVID-19. Clones were read by immunoSEQ multiplex PCR, and TCRdb kept only the in-frame ones, dropping some. In the table there are 53,000 or so clones, around 84% of which are singletons. What was sequenced was peripheral blood. The source is a man between 65 and 85 years old with active COVID-19.

The V and J genes are TRBV7-9 and TRBJ2-7; 10 nucleotides line up with TRBD2. This CDR3 contains 15 residues. V was pared by 6 bases and J by 2 bases, with 7 bases of the junction left unmatched. Germline V gene data show CDR1 as SEHNR and CDR2 as FQNEAQ (reference sequence). The DNA of the CDR3 is TGTGCCAGCAGTCATACTAGCGGGGCGACCTACGAGCAGTACTTC. Amino acids: CASSHTSGATYEQYF.

This clone was recorded a few times. The CDR3 reads CASSGNRGLSHEQYF. The CDR3 DNA is TGTGCCAGCAGCGGGAACAGGGGGCTATCCCACGAGCAGTACTTC. The chain is built from TRBV7-8 and TRBJ2-7; 9 positions match TRBD1. This CDR3 is built from 15 residues. Trimming took 5 bases from V and 5 from J; bases not matched to a gene: 10. CDR1 and CDR2 from the germline V gene are SGHVS and FQNEAQ.

The V and J genes are TRBV5-4 and TRBJ2-2, with a possible D match to TRBD2 (6 bases). V was cut by 0 bases and J by 6 bases, with 9 bases left in between. The CDR3 consists of 14 residues. Germline values: CDR1 SGHNT, CDR2 YYREEE (reference sequence). The CDR3 here is CASSLAGDPGELFF. The CDR3 DNA is TGTGCCAGCAGCTTGGCGGGAGATCCCGGGGAGCTGTTTTTT.

The rearrangement uses TRBV7-9 and TRBJ1-1, with D uncertain. Germline values: CDR1 SEHNR, CDR2 FQNEAQ (reference sequence). V gave up 5 bases and J gave up 10 bases, with 23 bases separating them. The CDR3 loop spans 15 amino acids. CDR3 sequence reads: CASSPDPGGNRVAFF. As DNA, the CDR3 is TGTGCCAGCAGCCCGGACCCAGGAGGGAATAGGGTAGCTTTCTTT.

Here the CDR3 DNA reads TGTGCCAGCAGTCGGACAGGCAATGAGCAGTTCTTC. This gives the protein CASSRTGNEQFF. The V and J genes are TRBV6-2 or TRBV6-3 and TRBJ2-1; TRBD1 matches at 7 bases. The germline V gene has CDR1 MNHEY and CDR2 SVGEGT. The CDR3 loop spans 12 amino acids. The V and J ends lost 5 bases and 6 bases, in that order; junction bases with no gene match: 1.

The chain employs TRBV2 and TRBJ1-1; D ambiguous. Germline V gene sequence: CDR1 SNHLY, CDR2 FYNNEI. V was pared by 7 bases and J by 3 bases, with 12 bases between. The CDR3 consists of 13 residues. CDR3 DNA sequence: TGTGCCAGCATTTTCATGCGGGACACTGAAGCTTTCTTT. Translating gives CASIFMRDTEAFF.

This clone was recorded only once. Sequence at one end of the junction differs from germline and may be a read error. The genes are TRBV5-1 and TRBJ2-5; D may be TRBD2 (5 bases). The germline CDR1 and CDR2 sequences are SGHRS and YFSETQ. The CDR3 is made up of 12 amino acids. The CDR3 spells CASSQLGEAQYF. CDR3 DNA sequence: TGCGCCAGCAGCCAGCTGGGAGAGGCCCAGTACTTC.

The J gene is TRBJ2-2, the V gene TRBV19; a weak D match, TRBD2 (6 bases). Germline lookup yields CDR1 LNHDA and CDR2 SQIVND (reference sequence). V lost 7 bases to trimming and J lost 6 bases, with 18 bases between them. CDR3 size: 15 residues. The CDR3 DNA reads as TGTGCCAGTACCCCCTTACCGGGACTTTCCGGGGAGCTGTTTTTT. Its protein is CASTPLPGLSGELFF.

The chain carries TRBV6-6 and TRBJ2-7, with D tentatively TRBD2 (7 bases). V was cut by 6 bases and J by 2 bases, with 14 bases left in between. The V gene's germline CDR1 is MNHNY and CDR2 SVGAGI (reference sequence). The CDR3 spans 14 residues. The chain's CDR3 is CASRGGEGTYEQYF. In nucleotides, the CDR3 is TGTGCCAGCAGAGGGGGGGAGGGCACCTACGAGCAGTACTTC.

This chain links TRBV6-4 with TRBJ2-2; 10 nucleotides align to TRBD2. Germline lookup yields CDR1 MRHNA and CDR2 SNTAGT. The CDR3 sequence is 17 residues long. After removal of 4 bases from V and 0 bases from J, the junction contained 5 bases not matched to a gene. The CDR3: CASSVLAGASNTGELFF. CDR3 nucleotide sequence: TGTGCCAGCAGTGTGCTAGCGGGGGCCTCGAACACCGGGGAGCTGTTTTTT.

The chain employs TRBV28 and TRBJ1-5; D gene unclear. Deletions cut 6 bases from V and 0 bases from J, with 9 bases between. CDR1 MDHEN and CDR2 SYDVKM come from the germline V gene. This CDR3 comprises 14 residues. CDR3 DNA sequence: TGTGCCAGCAGAGAGGGCCCTAGCAATCAGCCCCAGCATTTT. Protein sequence: CASREGPSNQPQHF.

This clone was counted a single time. The V and J genes are TRBV7-2 and TRBJ1-1; 7 nucleotides align to TRBD1. The germline CDR1 and CDR2 sequences are SGHTA and FQGNSA. The CDR3 spans 13 residues. The trim removed 5 bases at V and 4 bases at J, leaving 4 bases unmatched. The CDR3 DNA sequence: TGTGCCAGCAGCACTGACAGGGTCACTGAAGCTTTCTTT. It translates to CASSTDRVTEAFF.

This clone was counted between two and nine times. This chain uses TRBV2 with TRBJ2-7; TRBD1 matches 7 bases. The germline CDR1 and CDR2 sequences are SNHLY and FYNNEI. This CDR3 spans 14 amino acids. J was trimmed by 0 bases and V by 5 bases; bases with no gene match: 4. CDR3 sequence: CASSYRQGSYEQYF. For the CDR3, the DNA is TGTGCCAGCAGTTATCGACAGGGCTCCTACGAGCAGTACTTC.

The genes are TRBV7-9 and TRBJ1-5; D ambiguous. The CDR3 runs to 12 residues. CDR1 SEHNR and CDR2 FQNEAQ come from the germline V gene (reference sequence). Trimming stripped 5 bases from V and 6 bases from J, with 8 bases between. CDR3 bases: TGTGCCAGCAGCCGAGGAGGTCAGCCCCAGCATTTT. Translating it yields CASSRGGQPQHF.

The CDR3: CASRALAGVTNTGELFF. In DNA, the CDR3 is TGTGCCAGTAGAGCACTAGCGGGGGTAACAAACACCGGGGAGCTGTTTTTT. The chain has TRBV19 and TRBJ2-2, with 11 bases lining up with TRBD2. This CDR3 has 17 residues. The V and J ends lost 6 bases and 2 bases, in that order; junction bases with no gene match: 8. CDR1 and CDR2 from the germline V gene are LNHDA and SQIVND (reference sequence). Based on the CDR3 plus reference TRBV19 and TRBJ2-2, the full variable domain is DGGITQSPKYLFRKEGQNVTLSCEQNLNHDAMYWYRQDPGQGLRLIYYSQIVNDFQKGDIAEGYSVSREKKESFPLTVTSAQKNPTAFYLCASRALAGVTNTGELFFGEGSRLTVL.

The table lists this clone with a few counts. This sequence joins TRBV27 and TRBJ2-1, with a weak D call TRBD2 (6 bases). This CDR3 is 13 amino acids long. CDR1 is MNHEY and CDR2 is SMNVEV in the germline V gene (reference sequence). V was clipped by 5 bases and J by 7 bases, with 12 bases between them. The CDR3 DNA reads as TGTGCCAGCAGTAGACTAGTCGGGAATGAGCAGTTCTTC. It yields the protein CASSRLVGNEQFF.

The rearrangement links TRBV25-1 to TRBJ2-7, with 9 bases aligning to TRBD1. Germline V gene lookup returns CDR1 MGHDK and CDR2 SYGVNS. The CDR3 covers 13 residues. V was clipped by 2 bases and J by 11 bases; unmatched bases: 7. The CDR3 nucleotides are TGTGCCAGCAGTGAACAACAGGGGGCCAAGGAGTACTTC. Protein sequence: CASSEQQGAKEYF.

In the case of this clone: The junction shows a germline mismatch at one end, possibly a read error. The chain couples TRBV6-5 to TRBJ2-1; D may be TRBD2 (5 bases). This CDR3 spans 14 amino acids. Germline V gene lookup returns CDR1 MNHEY and CDR2 SVGAGI. CDR3 DNA sequence: TGTGCCAGCACCCCGGGGTGGTCCTCCAATGAGCAGTTCTTC. This gives the protein CASTPGWSSNEQFF.

V is TRBV7-2 and J is TRBJ2-5; possibly TRBD1 for D (6 bases). CDR1 and CDR2 (germline): SGHTA, FQGNSA. This CDR3 contains 15 residues. V was trimmed by 6 bases and J by 2 bases, leaving 16 bases between them. The CDR3 is CASSSQGSLQETQYF. DNA for the CDR3: TGTGCCAGCAGTTCGCAGGGGTCTCTACAAGAGACCCAGTACTTC.

This clone came up once. J is TRBJ2-5 and V is TRBV4-3; D possibly corresponds to TRBD1 (6 bases). Trimming pared 3 bases from V and 7 bases from J, leaving 18 bases between. The germline CDR1 and CDR2 sequences are LGHNA and YSLEER. The CDR3 extends over 15 amino acids. The CDR3 loop is CASSQGAAGARTQYF. As DNA, the CDR3 is TGCGCCAGCAGCCAGGGGGCGGCAGGGGCGAGGACCCAGTACTTC.

The chain uses TRBV12-3 or TRBV12-4 and TRBJ1-5; D not certain. V was shortened by 6 bases and J by 3 bases, with 9 bases between the two germline ends. The CDR3 is 13 amino acids. The CDR3 coding sequence is TGTGCCAGCAGCCCGGGTTCCAATCAGCCCCAGCATTTT. This gives the protein CASSPGSNQPQHF.

The chain couples TRBV5-5 to TRBJ2-5; 7 nucleotides agree with TRBD1. This CDR3 has 13 amino acids. The V gene end was trimmed by 4 bases and the J gene end by 2 bases; junction bases not matched to a gene: 2. Germline V gives CDR1 SGHKS, CDR2 YYEKEE (reference sequence). The CDR3, as DNA: TGTGCCAGCAGCGTGGGACAGCAAGAGACCCAGTACTTC. Its translation: CASSVGQQETQYF.

The rearrangement uses TRBV7-2 and TRBJ2-2; D may be TRBD1 (5 bases). CDR3 size: 14 residues. V was trimmed by 6 bases and J by 3 bases, leaving 11 bases between them. From germline, CDR1 is SGHTA and CDR2 FQGNSA. CDR3 protein: CASRPAGHTGELFF. The CDR3 DNA follows: TGTGCCAGCAGGCCCGCAGGGCACACCGGGGAGCTGTTTTTT.

The rearrangement joins TRBV11-3 to TRBJ2-7; D possibly corresponds to TRBD2 (7 bases). The CDR3 runs 16 residues. The germline V and J ends were trimmed by 3 bases and 2 bases, with 17 bases remaining between them. The V gene's germline CDR1 is SGHNT and CDR2 YENEEA. The CDR3 bases are TGTGCCAGCAGCTTCCCCGGGCGGGGGCGAACCTACGAGCAGTACTTC. This encodes CASSFPGRGRTYEQYF. Based on the CDR3 plus reference TRBV11-3 and TRBJ2-7, the full variable domain is EAGVVQSPRYKIIEKKQPVAFWCNPISGHNTLYWYLQNLGQGPELLIRYENEEAVDDSQLPKDRFSAERLKGVDSTLKIQPAELGDSAVYLCASSFPGRGRTYEQYFGPGTRLTVT.

The chain carries TRBV11-2 and TRBJ2-4; possible D gene TRBD1, 5 bases. The CDR3 is 14 residues long. Germline V gene sequence: CDR1 SGHAT, CDR2 FQNNGV. V lost 1 base and J lost 6, with 10 bases in between. The CDR3 DNA reads as TGTGCCAGCAGCTTAGTTCAGGGTACAAACATTCAGTACTTC. As protein: CASSLVQGTNIQYF. The complete variable domain, with remaining parts taken from reference TRBV11-2 and TRBJ2-4, reads EAGVAQSPRYKIIEKRQSVAFWCNPISGHATLYWYQQILGQGPKLLIQFQNNGVVDDSQLPKDRFSAERLKGVDSTLKIQPAKLEDSAVYLCASSLVQGTNIQYFGAGTRLSVL.

The chain couples TRBV19 to TRBJ1-4; TRBD1 aligns across 7 bases. Germline values: CDR1 LNHDA, CDR2 SQIVND (reference sequence). The CDR3 is 16 residues long. Trimming took 1 base from V and 3 from J; bases not matched to a gene: 5. In DNA, the CDR3 is TGTGCCAGTAGTATAGGTCGAGGGGGCCCTAATGAAAAACTGTTTTTT. It translates to CASSIGRGGPNEKLFF.

V is TRBV18 and J is TRBJ2-5, with D possibly matching TRBD1 (5 bases). Trimming stripped 1 base from V and 5 bases from J, with 11 bases between. The V gene's germline CDR1 is KGHSH and CDR2 LQKENI. This CDR3 comprises 14 residues. CDR3 DNA sequence: TGTGCCAGCTCACCACGGAGAACAGGCGAGACCCAGTACTTC. Its translation is CASSPRRTGETQYF.

This chain joins TRBV5-4 and TRBJ2-5; D is unclear. Germline V CDR1 and CDR2: SGHNT, YYREEE (reference sequence). The CDR3 loop spans 15 amino acids. Trimming cost V 4 bases and J 2 bases, with 15 bases left between them. The CDR3 sequence: CASSPRRSRQETQYF. The CDR3 DNA follows: TGTGCCAGCAGCCCTCGTAGGAGTAGACAAGAGACCCAGTACTTC.

J is TRBJ1-1 and V is TRBV12-3 or TRBV12-4; 7 nucleotides match TRBD1. This CDR3 region has 12 residues. Trimming cost V 5 bases and J 10 bases; bases outside gene matches: 7. The CDR3 DNA reads TGTGCCAGCAGTCCAGGACAGGTCCGAGCTTTCTTT. This sequence encodes CASSPGQVRAFF.